The following is a T cell receptor beta chain sequence with its context. The data stem from a study of control samples from healthy donors and cancer patients. The CDR3 is made up of 18 amino acids. Germline CDR1 reads MNHNS; CDR2 reads SASEGT. The V and J ends lost 3 bases and 2 bases, in that order; junction bases with no gene match: 9. The data were produced by immunoSEQ multiplex PCR, yet TCRdb's version contains in-frame clones alone and is incomplete. Here the sample spans about 71,000 clones, 85% to 90% being singletons. The receptor comes from a man in his 60s with lung cancer. The chain couples TRBV6-1 to TRBJ2-3, with 12 bases that match TRBD1. The sample was PBMCs. CDR3 amino acids: CASSDGLGTGGTTDTQYF. DNA of the CDR3: TGTGCCAGCAGTGACGGCCTGGGGACAGGGGGCACCACAGATACGCAGTATTTT.